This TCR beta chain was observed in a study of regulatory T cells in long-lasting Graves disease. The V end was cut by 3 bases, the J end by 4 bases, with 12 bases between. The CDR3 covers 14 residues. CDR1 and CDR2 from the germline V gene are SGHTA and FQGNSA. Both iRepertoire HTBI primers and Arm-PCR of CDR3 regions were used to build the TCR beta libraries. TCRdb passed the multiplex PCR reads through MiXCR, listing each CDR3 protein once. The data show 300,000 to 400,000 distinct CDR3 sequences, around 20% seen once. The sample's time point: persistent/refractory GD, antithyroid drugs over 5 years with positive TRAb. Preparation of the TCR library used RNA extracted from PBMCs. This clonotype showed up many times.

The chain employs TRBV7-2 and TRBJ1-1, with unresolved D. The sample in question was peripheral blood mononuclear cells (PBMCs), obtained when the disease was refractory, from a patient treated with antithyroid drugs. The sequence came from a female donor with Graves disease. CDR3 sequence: CASSFAEGATEAFF. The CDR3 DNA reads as TGTGCCAGCAGCTTCGCAGAGGGCGCCACTGAAGCTTTCTTT.